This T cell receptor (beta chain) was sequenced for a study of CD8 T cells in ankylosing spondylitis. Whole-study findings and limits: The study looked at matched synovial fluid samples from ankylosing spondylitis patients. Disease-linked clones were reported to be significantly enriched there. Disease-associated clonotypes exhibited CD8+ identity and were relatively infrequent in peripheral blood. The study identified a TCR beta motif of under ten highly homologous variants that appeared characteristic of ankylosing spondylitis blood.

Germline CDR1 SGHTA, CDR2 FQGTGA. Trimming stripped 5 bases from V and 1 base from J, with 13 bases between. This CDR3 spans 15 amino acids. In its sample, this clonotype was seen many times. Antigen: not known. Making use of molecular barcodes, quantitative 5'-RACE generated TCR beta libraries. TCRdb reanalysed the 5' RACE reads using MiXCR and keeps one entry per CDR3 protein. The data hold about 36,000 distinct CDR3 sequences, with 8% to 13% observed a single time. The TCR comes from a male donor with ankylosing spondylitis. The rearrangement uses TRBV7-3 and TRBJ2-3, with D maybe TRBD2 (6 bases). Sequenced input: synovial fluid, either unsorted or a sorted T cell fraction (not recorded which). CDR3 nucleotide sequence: TGTGCCAGCAGCCCAAGGGGAGGCGGCACAGATACGCAGTATTTT. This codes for CASSPRGGGTDTQYF.